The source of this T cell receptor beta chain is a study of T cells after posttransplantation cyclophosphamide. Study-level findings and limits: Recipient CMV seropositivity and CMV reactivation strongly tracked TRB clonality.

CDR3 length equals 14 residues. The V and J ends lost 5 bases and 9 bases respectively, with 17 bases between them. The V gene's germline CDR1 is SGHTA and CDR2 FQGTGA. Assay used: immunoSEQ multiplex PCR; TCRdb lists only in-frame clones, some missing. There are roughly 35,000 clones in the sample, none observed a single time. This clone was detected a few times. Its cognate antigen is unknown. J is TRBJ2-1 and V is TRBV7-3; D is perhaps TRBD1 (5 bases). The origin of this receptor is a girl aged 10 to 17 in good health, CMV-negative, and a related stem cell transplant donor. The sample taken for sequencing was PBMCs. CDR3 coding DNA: TGTGCCAGCAGCCCCCAGGGTTCGGAAAGTGAGCAGTTCTTC. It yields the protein CASSPQGSESEQFF.